This T cell receptor beta chain derives from a study of cytomegalovirus exposure and HLA in healthy donors. Study-wide findings and caveats: Cytomegalovirus association was listed for about 180 TCR beta chains. In a later analysis, a missense DCLRE1C variant was linked to TCR beta V- and J-gene trimming.

J was trimmed by 4 bases and V by 5 bases; bases with no gene match: 12. The CDR3 runs to 16 residues. Per germline, CDR1 LNHNV and CDR2 YYDKDF (reference sequence). Only a few counts were recorded for this clone. Its antigen is still unknown. Donors consisted of healthy bone marrow donors. PCR used 60 Vbeta primers and 13 Jbeta primers. The table came from immunoSEQ multiplex PCR; TCRdb's copy has only in-frame clones and leaves some out. The table has around 150,000 clones, around 80% seen once. The V gene is TRBV15, the J gene TRBJ2-3; 7 nucleotides agree with TRBD1. Material for sequencing was PBMCs. This receptor was identified in a male donor in good health and CMV-seropositive. The CDR3 sequence: CATSSYTGEGPDTQYF. In nucleotides, the CDR3 is TGTGCCACCAGCTCCTATACAGGGGAAGGCCCAGATACGCAGTATTTT.